The T cell receptor beta chain described here comes from a study of OX40 agonist ivuxolimab in advanced cancers. At the level of the study: Dose-escalation patients had hepatocellular carcinoma, melanoma, renal cell or head and neck cancer. Study findings and constraints: Clonal expansion was seen in CD4+ and CD8+ blood T cells by week 6 at 0.1 to 3.0 mg/kg. CD8+ T cells (on average) carried more expanded clones than CD4+ T cells.

This clone has just one count. Antigen: not known. The CDR3 loop spans 15 amino acids. J lost 5 bases, V lost 0 bases, and 4 bases had no gene match. Germline assignment: CDR1 SGHNT and CDR2 YYREEE (reference sequence). Some clones are missing from TCRdb's copy, which holds only in-frame ones; the method was immunoSEQ multiplex PCR. There are tens of thousands of clones in the sample; approximately 86% occur only once, and 0.85% to 1% lies in the top ten. Sampling of blood occurred at baseline, cycle 4 day 1, and cycle 7 day 1. The rearrangement uses TRBV5-4 and TRBJ2-5; TRBD1 agrees at 10 bases. This sequence originates from an adult with an advanced solid tumor such as melanoma, head and neck, liver or kidney cancer. The sample here was CD4+ or CD8+ T cells sorted from blood, taken in a trial of the OX40 agonist ivuxolimab. Here the CDR3 DNA reads TGTGCCAGCAGCTTGGTAGGGACAGGGGTTGAGACCCAGTACTTC. It yields the protein CASSLVGTGVETQYF.